Each of the 21 T cell receptor beta chains below was sequenced from the same sample in a study of T cell repertoires in cytomegalovirus infection. Each CDR3 protein is one row after TCRdb ran MiXCR on the reads. This sample yields 150,000 to 200,000 distinct CDR3 sequences, of which 13% to 15% are seen a single time; roughly 27% belongs to the top ten. Sequenced input: PBMCs. The receptors derive from a human donor in good health (CMV status not recorded). Some clones in this sample may be carry-over from other donors' samples.

This clonotype was seen at least ten times. The rearrangement uses TRBV6-5 and TRBJ1-3; the D is unclear. The CDR3 length is 13 residues. Between the trimmed V and J ends, which lost 2 bases and 4 bases, there was a span of 6 bases. Germline CDR1 MNHEY, CDR2 SVGAGI. The CDR3 DNA follows: TGTGCCAGCAGTTACGAGGCAGGAAACACCATATATTTT. The encoded protein is CASSYEAGNTIYF.

The chain joins TRBV6-2 or TRBV6-3 to TRBJ1-1; D is uncertain. V lost 2 bases to trimming and J lost 9 bases, with 13 bases between them. Germline V gene lookup returns CDR1 MNHEY and CDR2 SVGEGT. The length of the CDR3 is 13 residues. This CDR3 reads CASSYPQATKAFF. CDR3 coding DNA: TGTGCCAGCAGTTACCCCCAGGCCACCAAAGCTTTCTTT.

This clonotype was seen many times. This chain links TRBV12-3 or TRBV12-4 with TRBJ1-2; D is unresolved. This CDR3 has 11 residues. Trimming removed 5 bases from V and 5 bases from J, with 6 bases in between. The CDR3 sequence is CASSRQYGYTF. As DNA, the CDR3 is TGTGCCAGCAGTCGGCAGTATGGCTACACCTTC.

This clonotype was picked up many times. The chain's CDR3 is CASSSDRGGGNTIYF. For the CDR3, the DNA is TGTGCCAGCAGCTCCGACAGGGGCGGCGGAAACACCATATATTTT. The J gene is TRBJ1-3, the V gene TRBV7-9, with 8 nucleotides matching TRBD1. CDR3 length: 15 amino acids. V shed 4 bases and J 4 bases; nucleotides not matched to a gene: 6. From germline, CDR1 is SEHNR and CDR2 FQNEAQ (reference sequence).

This clonotype was seen a few times. The chain carries TRBV3-1 and TRBJ2-7; tentatively, D is TRBD2 (5 bases). The V and J ends lost 0 bases and 3 bases respectively, with 9 bases between them. Per germline, CDR1 LGHDT and CDR2 YNNKEL (reference sequence). CDR3 length: 14 residues. CDR3 bases: TGTGCCAGCAGCCAAGATTACAGCGGCTACGAGCAGTACTTC. Its protein product is CASSQDYSGYEQYF.

This clonotype was seen many times. This sequence joins TRBV12-3 or TRBV12-4 and TRBJ2-1, with D unresolved. This CDR3 has 12 amino acids. Trimming removed 6 bases from V and 0 bases from J, with 3 bases in between. The CDR3 protein is CASRSSYNEQFF. CDR3 sequence (DNA): TGTGCCAGCAGGAGCTCCTACAATGAGCAGTTCTTC.

This clonotype was seen many times. The CDR3 bases are TGTGCCAGCAGTCTGCGGTGGATGAGGCAAGAGACCCAGTACTTC. This sequence encodes CASSLRWMRQETQYF. The chain uses TRBV27 and TRBJ2-5; no firm D call. Germline CDR1 reads MNHEY; CDR2 reads SMNVEV (reference sequence). V was clipped by 5 bases and J by 2 bases, with 15 bases between them. The CDR3 consists of 15 residues.

This clonotype was recorded at least ten times. The chain employs TRBV28 and TRBJ1-1; no clear D gene. Germline loops: CDR1 MDHEN, CDR2 SYDVKM. The CDR3 covers 14 residues. The V end was cut by 4 bases, the J end by 6 bases, with 15 bases between. The CDR3 bases are TGTGCCAGCAGTTCCCGCCTACAACGGGCTGAAGCTTTCTTT. This translates into CASSSRLQRAEAFF.

The chain employs TRBV2 and TRBJ2-3; D possibly uses TRBD1 or TRBD2 (5 bases each). In germline, CDR1 is SNHLY, CDR2 FYNNEI. V lost 6 bases to trimming and J lost 1 base, with 11 bases between them. CDR3 length: 14 amino acids. The DNA for the CDR3 is TGTGCCAGCAGCGAGGGACCCCGCACAGATACGCAGTATTTT. This sequence encodes CASSEGPRTDTQYF.

This clonotype appeared many times. The chain joins TRBV7-2 to TRBJ2-7; D is possibly TRBD1 (6 bases). Trimming removed 3 bases at V and 4 bases at J, with 16 bases between. In germline, CDR1 is SGHTA, CDR2 FQGNSA. The CDR3 contains 15 residues. The CDR3 nucleotides are TGTGCCAGCAGCTTTGACAGGTTTTTAATGTACGAGCAGTACTTC. This encodes CASSFDRFLMYEQYF. The whole variable domain, remainder taken from reference TRBV7-2 and TRBJ2-7, is GAGVSQSPSNKVTEKGKDVELRCDPISGHTALYWYRQSLGQGLEFLIYFQGNSAPDKSGLPSDRFSAERTGGSVSTLTIQRTQQEDSAVYLCASSFDRFLMYEQYFGPGTRLTVT.

This clonotype was counted ten times or more. V usage is TRBV7-8 and J usage is TRBJ2-7; 9 bases align to TRBD2. Unmatched junction bases numbered 6, after V lost 1 base and J lost 5 bases. Germline CDR1 reads SGHVS; CDR2 reads FQNEAQ. This CDR3 is built from 15 residues. CDR3 in amino acids: CASSLVSSGANEQYF. The CDR3 DNA is TGTGCCAGCAGCTTAGTTTCTAGCGGGGCCAACGAGCAGTACTTC.

This clonotype occurred many times. The CDR3 protein is CASSFGKNYGYTF. The CDR3 coding sequence is TGTGCCAGCAGCTTTGGGAAGAACTATGGCTACACCTTC. The chain links TRBV7-3 to TRBJ1-2; no clear D gene. Germline CDR1 is SGHTA and CDR2 is FQGTGA. The CDR3 runs 13 residues. With 3 bases removed from V and 2 bases from J, the gap between germline ends came to 7 bases.

This clonotype was picked up a small number of times. V is TRBV4-3 and J is TRBJ2-1; maybe TRBD2 (6 bases). V was shortened by 0 bases and J by 4 bases, with 16 bases between the two germline ends. CDR1 and CDR2 (germline): LGHNA, YSLEER. This CDR3 contains 17 residues. The CDR3 loop is CASSQDAFSGPYNEQFF. In DNA, the CDR3 is TGCGCCAGCAGCCAAGATGCCTTTAGCGGACCTTACAATGAGCAGTTCTTC.

This clonotype was recorded many times. This chain joins TRBV7-2 and TRBJ1-2; weak D call: TRBD1 (6 bases). V lost 4 bases and J 4 bases, leaving 13 bases between the germline ends. CDR1 and CDR2 from the germline V gene are SGHTA and FQGNSA. This CDR3 has 14 residues. In DNA form, the CDR3 reads TGTGCCAGCAGCTCCCGACAGGAAGCCTATGGCTACACCTTC. Its protein is CASSSRQEAYGYTF.

This clonotype occurred many times. The chain carries TRBV7-2 and TRBJ1-1; D is perhaps TRBD1 (5 bases). The ends were cut back, 6 bases at V and 0 bases at J, with 14 bases in the middle. Germline assignment: CDR1 SGHTA and CDR2 FQGNSA. CDR3 length: 15 amino acids. The CDR3 DNA is TGTGCCAGCAGGCTTTCTTCAGGGCTGAACACTGAAGCTTTCTTT. This encodes CASRLSSGLNTEAFF.

The chain employs TRBV27 and TRBJ2-7; a possible D gene is TRBD1 (6 bases). The germline CDR1 and CDR2 sequences are MNHEY and SMNVEV (reference sequence). V shed 8 bases and J shed 2 bases, with 19 bases lying between them. This CDR3 region has 15 residues. CDR3 bases: TGTGCCAGCCAAACAGGGCCCGGTTACCCCTACGAGCAGTACTTC. It is translated as CASQTGPGYPYEQYF.

This clonotype was found once. The chain links TRBV6-2 or TRBV6-3 to TRBJ1-5; D is unresolved. The CDR3 length is 15 residues. CDR1 and CDR2 from the germline V gene are MNHEY and SVGEGT. With 2 bases removed from V and 1 base from J, the gap between germline ends came to 9 bases. The CDR3 loop is CASSYDGSSNQPQHF. CDR3 DNA sequence: TGTGCCAGCAGTTACGACGGATCGAGCAATCAGCCCCAGCATTTT.

The table lists this clonotype with a few counts. This sequence joins TRBV5-6 and TRBJ1-6, with D perhaps TRBD1 (6 bases). The V gene lost 8 bases and the J gene lost 10 bases, with 19 bases spanning the gap. The CDR3 is 14 residues long. The germline gives CDR1 SGHDT, CDR2 YYEEEE. The CDR3 DNA reads TGTGCCAGTGAAGAACAGGGACTTGCCTCACCCCTCCACTTT. Amino acids: CASEEQGLASPLHF.

This clonotype has more than one count but fewer than ten. This rearrangement joins TRBV29-1 to TRBJ2-3, with D perhaps TRBD2 (5 bases). The CDR3 contains 12 residues. The germline V gene has CDR1 SQVTM and CDR2 ANQGSEA. V dropped 7 bases and J dropped 4 bases, with 12 bases sitting between them. The CDR3 loop reads CSASGASDTQYF. The CDR3 DNA follows: TGCAGCGCGAGCGGCGCATCAGATACGCAGTATTTT.

A few counts support this clonotype. The chain links TRBV20-1 to TRBJ1-2; 7 bases are shared with TRBD1. CDR3 length: 13 residues. With V trimmed by 0 bases and J by 5 bases, 3 bases remained unmatched. CDR1 and CDR2 (germline): DFQATT, SNEGSKA (reference sequence). In nucleotides, the CDR3 is TGCAGTGCTAGAGATGGGACAGAATATGGCTACACCTTC. Its translation is CSARDGTEYGYTF.

The rearrangement joins TRBV4-3 to TRBJ2-7; D gene unclear. Trimming removed 0 bases from V and 3 bases from J, with 12 bases in between. The CDR3 runs 15 residues. CDR1 LGHNA and CDR2 YSLEER come from the germline V gene. CDR3 sequence reads: CASSQDGGTNYEQYF. In nucleotides, the CDR3 is TGCGCCAGCAGCCAAGACGGCGGTACAAACTACGAGCAGTACTTC.